What follows are 4 T cell receptor beta chains derived from one specimen sequenced in a study of CD8+CD57+ T cells in acquired aplastic anemia. TCR beta VDJ and CDR3 profiles were obtained from a genomic DNA template. TCRdb ran MiXCR on the reads and lists one entry per CDR3 protein. The sample consists of hundreds of thousands of distinct CDR3 sequences, approximately 58% of them appearing once. Whoever was chosen for sequencing had shown CD8+CD57+ cell expansion by flow cytometry. Sequences were obtained from sorted CD4+, CD8+, or CD8+CD57+ T cells (not recorded which) from PBMCs. All receptors come from a human donor with aplastic anemia.

This clonotype came up many times. The chain employs TRBV5-1 and TRBJ1-6; 7 bases align to TRBD1. The CDR3 loop spans 18 amino acids. V was pared by 0 bases and J by 0 bases, with 6 bases of the junction left unmatched. Germline CDR1 SGHRS, CDR2 YFSETQ. CDR3: CASSLGYRGSSYNSPLHF. As DNA, the CDR3 is TGCGCCAGCAGCTTGGGTTACAGGGGCAGCTCCTATAATTCACCCCTCCACTTT.

This clonotype occurred a few times. This may be a read error: a much more frequent sequence differs by one nucleotide. The V gene is TRBV19, the J gene TRBJ2-1; 11 positions agree with TRBD2. The germline CDR1 and CDR2 sequences are LNHDA and SQIVND (reference sequence). The trim removed 5 bases at V and 9 bases at J, leaving 9 bases unmatched. The CDR3 sequence is 15 residues long. CDR3 sequence: CASSAQGLAASEQFF. CDR3 sequence (DNA): TGTGCCAGTAGTGCACAGGGACTAGCGGCGAGTGAGCAGTTCTTC.

Many counts were recorded for this clonotype. The chain is built from TRBV2 and TRBJ2-5; possible D gene TRBD2, 6 bases. Trimming removed 8 bases from V and 5 bases from J, with 12 bases in between. The CDR3 totals 12 residues. CDR1 and CDR2 (germline): SNHLY, FYNNEI. CDR3 sequence: CASGRSDETQYF. The CDR3 coding sequence is TGTGCCAGCGGGAGGTCGGATGAGACCCAGTACTTC.

This clonotype was recorded a few times. The chain links TRBV7-8 to TRBJ2-7, with 8 bases aligning to TRBD2. The CDR3 runs 14 residues. Germline CDR1 SGHVS, CDR2 FQNEAQ. V shed 1 base and J 7 bases; nucleotides not matched to a gene: 6. This chain's CDR3 is CASSLGKLAAEQYF. The CDR3 DNA sequence: TGTGCCAGCAGCTTAGGGAAACTAGCGGCTGAGCAGTACTTC. Full variable domain (rest looked up from reference TRBV7-8 and TRBJ2-7): GAGVSQSPRYKVAKRGQDVALRCDPISGHVSLFWYQQALGQGPEFLTYFQNEAQLDKSGLPSDRFFAERPEGSVSTLKIQRTQQEDSAVYLCASSLGKLAAEQYFGPGTRLTVT.